The sequence of this T cell receptor beta chain was determined in a study of blood T cells in healthy people across ages. The authors ran a second PCR of 7 to 11 cycles using a sample-barcoded 5' primer and a J-beta primer mix. TCRdb reprocessed the 5' RACE reads via MiXCR and lists one record per CDR3 protein. The profile covers over 450,000 distinct CDR3 sequences, with more than 20% appearing a single time and around 10% taken by the ten largest. This clonotype was picked up one time. These sequences were also reported in another study, on T cells of mothers and their children.

Sequenced material: blood. This TCR derives from a boy between 10 and 17 years old in good health.

In nucleotides, the CDR3 is TGTGCCAGCAGCTTAGAGCCGGGACATATCGCCGAGACCCAGTACTTC. It is translated as CASSLEPGHIAETQYF. This rearrangement joins TRBV7-9 to TRBJ2-5; possible D gene TRBD1, 6 bases. CDR1 is SEHNR and CDR2 is FQNEAQ in the germline V gene (reference sequence). CDR3 size: 16 residues. Trimming cost V 1 base and J 5 bases, with 17 bases left between them. The whole variable domain, filled in from reference TRBV7-9 and TRBJ2-5, reads DTGVSQNPRHKITKRGQNVTFRCDPISEHNRLYWYRQTLGQGPEFLTYFQNEAQLEKSRLLSDRFSAERPKGSFSTLEIQRTEQGDSAMYLCASSLEPGHIAETQYFGPGTRLLVL.